These 9 T cell receptor beta chains were sequenced from one sample in a study of shared clonotypes between healthy human individuals. Method: immunoSEQ multiplex PCR; TCRdb's copy keeps in-frame clones and lacks some. Among approximately 340,000 clones listed, roughly 70% were seen once. The sample comprised memory CD4+ T cells sorted from blood. The subset is: CD45RA-negative fraction. Receptor source: a man aged 25 to 40 in good health.

This clone was picked up a small number of times. The rearrangement uses TRBV18 and TRBJ2-1, with TRBD2 matching over 7 bases. V gave up 8 bases and J gave up 8 bases; unmatched junction bases: 12. The V gene's germline CDR1 is KGHSH and CDR2 LQKENI. This CDR3 spans 14 amino acids. In nucleotides, the CDR3 is TGTGCCAGCCAACTAGCGATGCCGGGCGATGAGCAGTTCTTC. This encodes CASQLAMPGDEQFF. Using reference TRBV18 and TRBJ2-1 for the parts outside the CDR3, the full variable domain is NAGVMQNPRHLVRRRGQEARLRCSPMKGHSHVYWYRQLPEEGLKFMVYLQKENIIDESGMPKERFSAEFPKEGPSILRIQQVVRGDSAAYFCASQLAMPGDEQFFGPGTRLTVL.

V is TRBV7-3 and J is TRBJ2-3; 9 nucleotides line up with TRBD2. The V and J ends lost 3 bases and 3 bases, in that order; junction bases with no gene match: 7. Looked up from germline, CDR1 is SGHTA and CDR2 is FQGTGA. This CDR3 is 16 amino acids long. CDR3 sequence reads: CASSLSAGGSTDTQYF. The CDR3 bases are TGTGCCAGCAGCTTGTCAGCGGGAGGATCTACAGATACGCAGTATTTT.

The chain recombines TRBV5-1 with TRBJ2-4; D is perhaps TRBD1 (6 bases). CDR3 length equals 14 residues. V was cut by 3 bases and J by 7 bases, with 14 bases left in between. Per germline, CDR1 SGHRS and CDR2 YFSETQ. This CDR3 reads CASSSGTQGNIQYF. CDR3 in DNA: TGCGCCAGCAGCTCAGGGACACAAGGGAACATTCAGTACTTC.

CDR3: CASSRDNLGSDTQYF. CDR3 in DNA: TGCGCCAGCAGCCGGGACAACCTCGGTTCAGATACGCAGTATTTT. The V gene is TRBV10-1, the J gene TRBJ2-3; possible D gene TRBD1, 6 bases. From germline, CDR1 is WNHNN and CDR2 SYGVQD (reference sequence). Trimming took 6 bases from V and 4 from J, leaving 17 bases between them. The CDR3 is 15 amino acids.

This CDR3 is CAWSLGYSGANVLTF. The CDR3 coding sequence is TGTGCCTGGAGTTTAGGTTACTCTGGGGCCAACGTCCTGACTTTC. The chain uses TRBV30 and TRBJ2-6; no firm D call. The CDR3 is 15 amino acids. Trimming took off 2 bases at V and 0 bases at J, with 8 bases between the two ends. Germline CDR1 reads GTSNPN; CDR2 reads SVGIG (reference sequence).

This clone has just a few counts. The V gene is TRBV7-9, the J gene TRBJ2-3; 9 nucleotides line up with TRBD1. The trim removed 3 bases at V and 0 bases at J, leaving 1 base unmatched. Germline loops: CDR1 SEHNR, CDR2 FQNEAQ (reference sequence). The CDR3 is 15 amino acids. For the CDR3, the DNA is TGTGCCAGCAGCTTCGGACAGGGGAGCACAGATACGCAGTATTTT. Amino acid sequence: CASSFGQGSTDTQYF.

This chain connects TRBV9 to TRBJ1-1, with D unresolved. V was trimmed by 0 bases and J by 0 bases, leaving 9 bases between them. This CDR3 has 15 amino acids. Germline V gene sequence: CDR1 SGDLS, CDR2 YYNGEE. CDR3 sequence: CASSVGMPLNTEAFF. The CDR3 bases are TGTGCCAGCAGCGTAGGGATGCCATTGAACACTGAAGCTTTCTTT. The variable domain in full, with the rest retrieved from reference TRBV9 and TRBJ1-1, is DSGVTQTPKHLITATGQRVTLRCSPRSGDLSVYWYQQSLDQGLQFLIQYYNGEERAKGNILERFSAQQFPDLHSELNLSSLELGDSALYFCASSVGMPLNTEAFFGQGTRLTVV.

The gene calls are TRBV14 and TRBJ2-4; D ambiguous. Trimming shortened V by 1 base and J by 8 bases, and 12 bases separated the two germline ends. The germline CDR1 and CDR2 sequences are SGHDN and FVKESK. CDR3 length: 14 residues. The CDR3 DNA reads TGTGCCAGCAGCCAAGGAGGCAGAGGTTACATTCAGTACTTC. Amino acids: CASSQGGRGYIQYF.

The chain combines TRBV5-4 with TRBJ1-4, with D tentatively TRBD1 (6 bases). V lost 2 bases to trimming and J lost 5 bases, with 13 bases between them. The CDR3 runs to 15 residues. Looked up from germline, CDR1 is SGHNT and CDR2 is YYREEE (reference sequence). The CDR3 nucleotides are TGTGCCAGCAGCTTCGGTGGGGGGCAGAATGAAAAACTGTTTTTT. This gives the protein CASSFGGGQNEKLFF.